These 2 T cell receptor beta chains share one sample of origin, sequenced in a study of early T cells in non-severe SARS-CoV-2 infection. TCRdb ran MiXCR on the 5' RACE reads and lists one entry per CDR3 protein. The sample includes about 60,000 distinct CDR3 sequences, over 10% of them seen just once. Sample: whole blood. These receptors were collected from an adult who was a healthcare worker with PCR-confirmed SARS-CoV-2 infection or an uninfected control (not recorded which).

This clonotype showed up just a few times. The chain uses TRBV7-8 and TRBJ1-5; 8 nucleotides match TRBD1. J was trimmed by 2 bases and V by 5 bases; bases with no gene match: 11. The CDR3 is 17 residues long. Germline V gives CDR1 SGHVS, CDR2 FQNEAQ. CDR3: CASSPQPGQDGNQPQHF. CDR3 DNA sequence: TGTGCCAGCAGCCCTCAGCCGGGACAGGATGGCAATCAGCCCCAGCATTTT.

This clonotype has more than one count but fewer than ten. CDR3 nucleotide sequence: TGTGCCAGCAGCTCCGGGACAACCCGGACCTACGAGCAGTACTTC. This encodes CASSSGTTRTYEQYF. The rearrangement links TRBV6-5 to TRBJ2-7; D perhaps matches TRBD1 (6 bases). Between the trimmed V and J ends, which lost 6 bases and 2 bases, there was a span of 17 bases. In germline, CDR1 is MNHEY, CDR2 SVGAGI. This CDR3 contains 15 residues.